Below are 20 T cell receptor beta chains sequenced from a single sample in a study of response to subunit inactivated influenza vaccine. TCRdb analysed the RT-PCR reads with MiXCR anew, one entry per CDR3 protein. The table lists 400,000 to 550,000 distinct CDR3 sequences, roughly 27% of them singletons. Sequencing was performed on CD4+ T cells sorted from PBMCs, taken more than 4 days after vaccination. The receptor set was obtained from a man aged 45-65 years who received an inactivated influenza vaccine.

This clonotype was counted between two and nine times. The chain has TRBV7-2 and TRBJ2-7; tentative D call: TRBD2 (6 bases). The CDR3 is 16 residues long. Germline assignment: CDR1 SGHTA and CDR2 FQGNSA. Trimming took 6 bases from V and 9 from J, leaving 27 bases between them. CDR3 residues: CASSSRMGLGVLGQYF. CDR3 nucleotide sequence: TGTGCCAGCAGTTCTAGGATGGGACTTGGGGTTTTGGGGCAGTACTTC.

This rearrangement joins TRBV15 to TRBJ2-7, with 10 bases aligning to TRBD1. The junction had 5 bases not matched to a gene; V was cut back by 1 base and J by 2 bases. The CDR3 is 16 residues long. Germline CDR1 is LNHNV and CDR2 is YYDKDF (reference sequence). In nucleotides, the CDR3 is TGTGCCACCAGCAGAGCCCCCGGGACAGGGGCCTACGAGCAGTACTTC. Protein: CATSRAPGTGAYEQYF.

This clonotype was detected only a few times. The chain uses TRBV20-1 and TRBJ1-6; a possible D gene is TRBD1 (5 bases). Trimming shortened V by 5 bases and J by 10 bases, and 15 bases separated the two germline ends. The CDR3 has 13 amino acids. The germline gives CDR1 DFQATT, CDR2 SNEGSKA (reference sequence). The CDR3 is CSASDSVSSPLHF. The CDR3, as DNA: TGCAGTGCTTCTGACAGTGTAAGCTCACCCCTCCACTTT.

This clonotype was detected a few times. The chain combines TRBV3-1 with TRBJ1-3, with D uncertain. Germline V gene data show CDR1 as LGHDT and CDR2 as YNNKEL (reference sequence). The ends were cut back, 4 bases at V and 0 bases at J, with 16 bases in the middle. The CDR3 is 17 amino acids. The CDR3 DNA reads as TGTGCCAGCAGCCGTTGGAATGTACAGATCTCTGGAAACACCATATATTTT. This gives the protein CASSRWNVQISGNTIYF.

This sequence joins TRBV2 and TRBJ1-4; TRBD1 matches at 8 bases. Germline V gene sequence: CDR1 SNHLY, CDR2 FYNNEI. With 5 bases clipped from V and 0 bases from J, the junction kept 5 bases outside the gene matches. This CDR3 comprises 16 residues. The CDR3 is CASSPGQVATNEKLFF. CDR3 nucleotides: TGTGCCAGCAGTCCGGGACAGGTTGCAACTAATGAAAAACTGTTTTTT.

The sample holds a few counts of this clonotype. The rearrangement uses TRBV4-2 and TRBJ2-7, with unresolved D. V dropped 2 bases and J dropped 0 bases, with 11 bases sitting between them. Germline CDR1 reads LGHNA; CDR2 reads YNFKEQ. This CDR3 has 15 residues. CDR3 residues: CASSQTTTSSYEQYF. DNA of the CDR3: TGTGCCAGCAGCCAAACAACTACAAGCTCCTACGAGCAGTACTTC.

This clonotype was found many times. The V and J genes are TRBV11-2 and TRBJ2-1; D unresolved. The CDR3 is 14 residues long. Trimming cost V 4 bases and J 5 bases, with 12 bases left between them. Per the germline V gene, CDR1 is SGHAT and CDR2 is FQNNGV. The CDR3 sequence is CASSSPRANNEQFF. CDR3 in DNA: TGTGCCAGCAGCTCGCCCCGGGCCAACAATGAGCAGTTCTTC.

The V and J genes are TRBV7-9 and TRBJ2-3; D tentatively fits TRBD1 or TRBD2 (5 bases each). The CDR3 is 14 residues long. V was pared by 6 bases and J by 0 bases, with 10 bases between. Germline V lookup: CDR1 SEHNR, CDR2 FQNEAQ (reference sequence). CDR3 amino acids: CASRGRDSTDTQYF. CDR3 coding DNA: TGTGCCAGCAGGGGCCGGGACAGCACAGATACGCAGTATTTT.

The J gene is TRBJ1-1, the V gene TRBV7-2, with D hard to call. Germline V gene lookup returns CDR1 SGHTA and CDR2 FQGNSA. The CDR3 is 14 amino acids. Trimming removed 7 bases at V and 1 base at J, with 13 bases between. CDR3: CASTTQRSNTEAFF. The CDR3 bases are TGTGCCAGCACCACACAGAGATCGAACACTGAAGCTTTCTTT.

This clonotype was detected a few times. The J gene is TRBJ1-1, the V gene TRBV29-1; D unresolved. V shed 4 bases and J shed 4 bases, with 13 bases lying between them. Germline V lookup: CDR1 SQVTM, CDR2 ANQGSEA. The CDR3 extends over 13 amino acids. This CDR3 is CSVGWVMATEAFF. DNA for the CDR3: TGCAGCGTTGGTTGGGTGATGGCCACTGAAGCTTTCTTT.

This clonotype appeared a single time. CDR3 bases: TGCAGTGCTAGAGGGCGGGGGGAGAACTATGGCTACACCTTC. It is translated as CSARGRGENYGYTF. The chain is built from TRBV20-1 and TRBJ1-2, with a tentative D call TRBD1 (5 bases). Trimming took off 1 base at V and 2 bases at J, with 11 bases between the two ends. This CDR3 has 14 amino acids. CDR1 is DFQATT, CDR2 SNEGSKA, per germline (reference sequence).

This sequence joins TRBV9 and TRBJ2-7, with D unresolved. The germline CDR1 and CDR2 sequences are SGDLS and YYNGEE. This CDR3 comprises 16 residues. The V end was cut by 1 base, the J end by 0 bases, with 14 bases between. DNA of the CDR3: TGTGCCAGCAGCGTAAGTGCGGCGGTTAGCTCCTACGAGCAGTACTTC. The encoded protein is CASSVSAAVSSYEQYF.

This clonotype was observed at least ten times. The J gene is TRBJ1-6, the V gene TRBV29-1; D gene ambiguous. Germline CDR1 reads SQVTM; CDR2 reads ANQGSEA. The CDR3 sequence is 14 residues long. V gave up 7 bases and J gave up 0 bases, with 10 bases separating them. As DNA, the CDR3 is TGCAGCGGACCGGGCAGCTCCTATAATTCACCCCTCCACTTT. Protein: CSGPGSSYNSPLHF.

V gene TRBV10-3 combines with J gene TRBJ2-1; a weak D match, TRBD2 (6 bases). The CDR3 covers 16 residues. CDR1 ENHRY and CDR2 SYGVKD come from the germline V gene. Trimming took off 1 base at V and 5 bases at J, with 15 bases between the two ends. Here the CDR3 reads CAISEFQSSAHNEQFF. The CDR3 nucleotides read TGTGCCATCAGTGAGTTTCAGTCTAGCGCACACAATGAGCAGTTCTTC.

This chain links TRBV20-1 with TRBJ1-2, with D uncertain. Trimming stripped 0 bases from V and 5 bases from J, with 10 bases between. The germline CDR1 and CDR2 sequences are DFQATT and SNEGSKA (reference sequence). The CDR3 totals 13 residues. The CDR3 reads CSARDQAGYGYTF. Here the CDR3 DNA reads TGCAGTGCTAGAGATCAGGCAGGATATGGCTACACCTTC.

The chain employs TRBV5-1 and TRBJ2-3; 7 bases line up with TRBD2. CDR3 size: 15 residues. Germline CDR1 SGHRS, CDR2 YFSETQ. The V and J ends lost 7 bases and 0 bases, in that order; junction bases with no gene match: 8. In nucleotides, the CDR3 is TGCGCCAGCTTCGGGGGGTACCCTAGCACAGATACGCAGTATTTT. As protein: CASFGGYPSTDTQYF.

This clonotype turned up a few times. J is TRBJ1-1 and V is TRBV3-1; no clear D gene. V was pared by 8 bases and J by 1 base, with 8 bases between. The CDR3 sequence is 12 residues long. Germline lookup yields CDR1 LGHDT and CDR2 YNNKEL (reference sequence). This CDR3 reads CASGETNTEAFF. The CDR3 DNA reads TGTGCCAGCGGGGAAACGAACACTGAAGCTTTCTTT.

The chain uses TRBV12-3 or TRBV12-4 and TRBJ1-4; D might be TRBD1 (6 bases). This CDR3 has 14 amino acids. V was shortened by 3 bases and J by 8 bases, with 13 bases between the two germline ends. CDR3 in DNA: TGTGCCAGCAGTTTTTCAGGGGAGGGGGAAAAACTGTTTTTT. It encodes CASSFSGEGEKLFF.

The CDR3 loop is CASSFSAGGGTQYF. As DNA, the CDR3 is TGTGCCAGCAGCTTCTCTGCGGGGGGAGGGACCCAGTACTTC. V gene TRBV11-2 combines with J gene TRBJ2-5; 8 positions agree with TRBD2. V lost 3 bases and J lost 7; bases outside the gene matches: 7. The germline V gene encodes CDR1 SGHAT and CDR2 FQNNGV. This CDR3 is built from 14 residues.

V usage is TRBV7-2 and J usage is TRBJ2-5; 7 bases map to TRBD1. V shed 5 bases and J 5 bases; nucleotides not matched to a gene: 11. Per the germline V gene, CDR1 is SGHTA and CDR2 is FQGNSA. This CDR3 is 15 amino acids long. Here the CDR3 reads CASSPRQGIGETQYF. The CDR3 DNA reads as TGTGCCAGCAGCCCCCGACAGGGCATAGGCGAGACCCAGTACTTC.